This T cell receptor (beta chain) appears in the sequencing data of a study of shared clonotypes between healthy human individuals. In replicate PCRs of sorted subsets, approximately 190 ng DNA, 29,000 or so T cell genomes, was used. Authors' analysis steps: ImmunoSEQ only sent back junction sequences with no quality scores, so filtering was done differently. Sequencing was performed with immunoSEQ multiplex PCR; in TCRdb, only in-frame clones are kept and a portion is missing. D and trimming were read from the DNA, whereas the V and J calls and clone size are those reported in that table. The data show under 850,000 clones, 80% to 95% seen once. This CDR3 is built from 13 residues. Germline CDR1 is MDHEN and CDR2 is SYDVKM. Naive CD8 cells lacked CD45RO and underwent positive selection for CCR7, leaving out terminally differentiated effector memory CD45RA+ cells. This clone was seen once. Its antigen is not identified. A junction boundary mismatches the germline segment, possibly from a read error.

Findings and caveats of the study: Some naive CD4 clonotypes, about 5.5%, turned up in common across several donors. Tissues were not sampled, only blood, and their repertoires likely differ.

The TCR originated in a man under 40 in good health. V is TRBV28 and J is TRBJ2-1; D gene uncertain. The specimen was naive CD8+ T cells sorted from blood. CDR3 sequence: CASSFVPDNGQFF. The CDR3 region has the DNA TGTGCCAGCAGTTTCGTCCCTGACAATGGGCAGTTCTTC.